The 21 T cell receptor beta chains listed next were all sequenced from one sample in a study of blood T cells in healthy people across ages. For the second PCR, which ran for about 6 to 11 cycles, a sample-barcoded 5' primer and a J-beta primer mix were used. TCRdb independently ran MiXCR on the 5' RACE reads; one entry per CDR3 protein. The sample holds some 1,800,000 distinct CDR3 sequences, around 40% seen once. The sample consisted of blood. These receptors came from a human donor in good health.

This sequence joins TRBV6-6 and TRBJ1-2, with 9 bases fitting TRBD1. This CDR3 has 15 residues. V dropped 4 bases and J dropped 7; count of bases not matched to a gene: 10. Looked up from germline, CDR1 is MNHNY and CDR2 is SVGAGI (reference sequence). CDR3 sequence: CASSFTPGQGAGYTF. Written as DNA, the CDR3 is TGTGCCAGCAGTTTCACCCCGGGACAGGGCGCTGGCTACACCTTC.

The chain combines TRBV7-2 with TRBJ2-5; 14 bases align to TRBD2. The DNA matches TRBJ2-7 better at its end, which makes the J call doubtful. The length of the CDR3 is 18 residues. The germline CDR1 and CDR2 sequences are SGHTA and FQGNSA. CDR3 in amino acids: CASSGKGTSGGFTYEQYF. DNA for the CDR3: TGTGCCAGCAGCGGAAAGGGGACTAGCGGGGGCTTTACCTACGAGCAGTACTTC.

This clonotype has more than one count but fewer than ten. Compared with germline, one end of the junction differs, possibly owing to a read error. The chain carries TRBV20-1 and TRBJ2-3, with no clear D. CDR1 and CDR2 from the germline V gene are DFQATT and SNEGSKA (reference sequence). CDR3 size: 16 residues. Written as DNA, the CDR3 is TGCAGTGCTGGAGATCGGTATGGCGTGAGCACAGATACGCAGTATTTT. It encodes CSAGDRYGVSTDTQYF.

This clonotype was detected many times. The genes are TRBV7-3 and TRBJ2-3; D possibly uses TRBD1 or TRBD2 (5 bases each). The CDR3 contains 14 residues. The V gene lost 2 bases and the J gene lost 4 bases, with 10 bases spanning the gap. Germline CDR1 and CDR2: SGHTA and FQGTGA. CDR3 sequence reads: CASSLGWGPDTQYF. For the CDR3, the DNA is TGTGCCAGCAGCTTAGGTTGGGGACCAGATACGCAGTATTTT.

The CDR3, as DNA: TGTGCCAGCAGCTTCGACAGGTTAACAGATACGCAGTATTTT. Protein product: CASSFDRLTDTQYF. The J gene is TRBJ2-3, the V gene TRBV9; a possible D gene is TRBD1 (6 bases). The CDR3 is 14 amino acids. Germline values: CDR1 SGDLS, CDR2 YYNGEE. The ends were cut back, 4 bases at V and 3 bases at J, with 12 bases in the middle.

This clonotype has just a few counts. CDR3 sequence: CASSQGKSWNDYNEQFF. The CDR3 nucleotides read TGTGCCAGCAGCCAAGGGAAAAGTTGGAACGATTACAATGAGCAGTTCTTC. This chain links TRBV3-1 with TRBJ2-1; D remains unclear. Trimming stripped 1 base from V and 4 bases from J, with 17 bases between. The CDR3 is 17 residues long. The germline gives CDR1 LGHDT, CDR2 YNNKEL (reference sequence).

The chain employs TRBV27 and TRBJ1-2; no firm D call. Germline V CDR1 and CDR2: MNHEY, SMNVEV (reference sequence). Trimming cost V 0 bases and J 4 bases, with 18 bases left between them. This CDR3 region has 17 residues. The CDR3 DNA reads TGTGCCAGCAGTTTATCAGCGGGGTCTCTACCCCTCTATGGCTACACCTTC. It codes for CASSLSAGSLPLYGYTF.

This clonotype was observed many times. The rearrangement uses TRBV12-3 or TRBV12-4 and TRBJ2-1, with 9 bases aligning to TRBD2. The CDR3 has 15 residues. Trimming removed 4 bases from V and 4 bases from J; junction bases left unmatched: 5. CDR3 sequence: CASSSSGGLYNEQFF. In DNA form, the CDR3 reads TGTGCCAGCAGTTCCAGCGGGGGGCTTTACAATGAGCAGTTCTTC.

This clonotype occurred a few times. CDR3 coding DNA: TGCGCCAGCAGGCTAAAAGTCTCCTCCCAGAGTTACGAGCAGTACTTC. Its translation: CASRLKVSSQSYEQYF. This chain uses TRBV5-1 with TRBJ2-7, with D uncertain. This CDR3 is built from 16 residues. Per the germline V gene, CDR1 is SGHRS and CDR2 is YFSETQ. V was clipped by 5 bases and J by 4 bases, with 22 bases between them. Variable domain in full (rest from reference TRBV5-1 and TRBJ2-7): KAGVTQTPRYLIKTRGQQVTLSCSPISGHRSVSWYQQTPGQGLQFLFEYFSETQRNKGNFPGRFSGRQFSNSRSEMNVSTLELGDSALYLCASRLKVSSQSYEQYFGPGTRLTVT.

This rearrangement joins TRBV13 to TRBJ2-1, with D perhaps being TRBD1 or TRBD2 (5 bases each). CDR1 is PRHDT and CDR2 is FYEKMQ in the germline V gene (reference sequence). The CDR3 has 16 residues. The V gene lost 5 bases and the J gene lost 0 bases, with 14 bases spanning the gap. Here the CDR3 reads CASSTRDRRSYNEQFF. CDR3 DNA sequence: TGTGCCAGCAGCACGAGGGACCGACGCTCCTACAATGAGCAGTTCTTC.

The gene calls are TRBV6-5 and TRBJ2-3, with D possibly matching TRBD1 (6 bases). V was trimmed by 6 bases and J by 2 bases, leaving 15 bases between them. This CDR3 region has 15 residues. CDR1 and CDR2 (germline): MNHEY, SVGAGI. CDR3 DNA sequence: TGTGCCAGCAGCTACCTACAGGGACCCACAGATACGCAGTATTTT. This encodes CASSYLQGPTDTQYF.

The gene calls are TRBV27 and TRBJ2-3; 8 bases match TRBD1. Germline trimming cut 6 bases from V and 0 bases from J; bases unmatched to any gene: 8. CDR1 and CDR2 from the germline V gene are MNHEY and SMNVEV (reference sequence). The length of the CDR3 is 16 residues. Here the CDR3 reads CASRGQGISSTDTQYF. CDR3 nucleotides: TGTGCCAGCAGAGGACAGGGTATTTCTAGCACAGATACGCAGTATTTT.

This clonotype was picked up a small number of times. This CDR3 reads CASSLGPDLYSNQPQHF. The CDR3 DNA sequence: TGTGCCAGCAGCTTAGGGCCAGACCTTTATAGCAATCAGCCCCAGCATTTT. The gene calls are TRBV7-9 and TRBJ1-5; unclear D gene. CDR3 size: 17 residues. Deletions cut 1 base from V and 0 bases from J, with 13 bases between. The V gene's germline CDR1 is SEHNR and CDR2 FQNEAQ (reference sequence).

This clonotype was observed a handful of times. A much more abundant neighbour one base away suggests this may be a read error. The chain is built from TRBV29-1 and TRBJ2-1, with TRBD1 identical over 9 bases. The germline CDR1 and CDR2 sequences are SQVTM and ANQGSEA. The CDR3 is 15 amino acids. The V segment lost 6 bases and the J segment 7 bases; nucleotides outside the gene matches: 13. In nucleotides, the CDR3 is TGCAGCGTCGTACGACAGGGGGGGTCCGGGAATGAGCAGTTCTTC. This translates into CSVVRQGGSGNEQFF.

This clonotype was picked up a small number of times. The chain carries TRBV7-2 and TRBJ1-4, with TRBD1 as a possible D gene (6 bases). There are 16 residues in the CDR3. The germline V gene encodes CDR1 SGHTA and CDR2 FQGNSA. V lost 1 base and J 7 bases, leaving 16 bases between the germline ends. The CDR3 protein is CASSLGGGGAGEKLFF. The DNA for the CDR3 is TGTGCCAGCAGCTTAGGAGGGGGGGGGGCTGGTGAAAAACTGTTTTTT.

The chain employs TRBV24-1 and TRBJ2-1; D is ambiguous. The CDR3 covers 12 residues. Germline values: CDR1 KGHDR, CDR2 SFDVKD. The germline V and J ends were trimmed by 7 bases and 9 bases, with 12 bases remaining between them. CDR3: CATRGSFGEQFF. CDR3 coding DNA: TGTGCCACCAGGGGTTCGTTCGGTGAGCAGTTCTTC.

The sample holds a few counts of this clonotype. The chain links TRBV7-8 to TRBJ2-7, with TRBD2 as a possible D gene (6 bases). The V gene's germline CDR1 is SGHVS and CDR2 FQNEAQ. Trimming removed 5 bases at V and 0 bases at J, with 14 bases between. The CDR3 runs to 15 residues. CDR3 nucleotide sequence: TGTGCCAGCAGCCCACGCCCGGGGGACTCCTACGAGCAGTACTTC. Its translation is CASSPRPGDSYEQYF.

This chain links TRBV9 with TRBJ2-1; 12 positions match TRBD2. The CDR3 spans 16 residues. V was clipped by 4 bases and J by 4 bases; unmatched bases: 6. CDR1 SGDLS and CDR2 YYNGEE come from the germline V gene. CDR3 loop: CASSSRTSGIYNEQFF. The DNA for the CDR3 is TGTGCCAGCAGCTCCCGGACTAGCGGGATATACAATGAGCAGTTCTTC.

This clonotype was seen more than once but under ten times. The rearrangement joins TRBV20-1 to TRBJ1-2, with 8 nucleotides matching TRBD1. The trim removed 6 bases at V and 7 bases at J, leaving 4 bases unmatched. The CDR3 contains 11 residues. CDR1 is DFQATT and CDR2 is SNEGSKA in the germline V gene (reference sequence). DNA of the CDR3: TGCAGTGCGGACAGGGAATCTGGCTACACCTTC. It is translated as CSADRESGYTF.

J is TRBJ2-3 and V is TRBV5-5; D might be TRBD1 (6 bases). From germline, CDR1 is SGHKS and CDR2 YYEKEE (reference sequence). V shed 4 bases and J shed 2 bases, with 17 bases lying between them. The CDR3 is made up of 16 amino acids. The CDR3 DNA is TGTGCCAGCAGCAAACAGGGAGATACCGCCACAGATACGCAGTATTTT. Its translation is CASSKQGDTATDTQYF. The complete variable domain, with remaining parts taken from reference TRBV5-5 and TRBJ2-3, reads DAGVTQSPTHLIKTRGQQVTLRCSPISGHKSVSWYQQVLGQGPQFIFQYYEKEERGRGNFPDRFSARQFPNYSSELNVNALLLGDSALYLCASSKQGDTATDTQYFGPGTRLTVL.

The V call is TRBV12-3 or TRBV12-4, the J call TRBJ1-1, with D perhaps TRBD1 (5 bases). V was pared by 4 bases and J by 1 base, with 19 bases between. The CDR3 spans 17 residues. The CDR3 reads CASSSRVRDPGNTEAFF. The CDR3 bases are TGTGCCAGCAGTTCACGAGTCCGGGACCCTGGGAACACTGAAGCTTTCTTT.